The present TCR beta chain was sequenced within a study of blood T cells in healthy people across ages. Looked up from germline, CDR1 is SGHTA and CDR2 is FQGTGA. Trimming took 5 bases from V and 6 from J, leaving 14 bases between them. The CDR3 totals 14 residues. Drawing of peripheral blood yielded approximately 10 milliliters from each donor. PCR was performed a second time for roughly 7 to 11 cycles using a sample-barcoded 5' primer and a J-beta primer mix. TCRdb recomputed calls from the 5' RACE reads with MiXCR, one row per CDR3 protein. The data contain about 650,000 distinct CDR3 sequences, less than 40% of them seen just once; the ten biggest clones take up 15%. Study-level results: Both naive CD4+ cell counts and diversity were greater in long-lived donors than in aged donors. Expanded clonotype shifts may have been confounded, as the donors had an unknown CMV status. Any conclusive comparison of naive versus antigen-experienced cells was prevented by using unsorted PBMCs.

This clonotype occurred once. Its antigen is undetermined. The receptor was isolated from a woman aged 80 or older in good health. This chain uses TRBV7-3 with TRBJ2-1; D unclear. The sequencing sample was made of blood. CDR3 sequence: CASSPGRKVNEQFF. CDR3 sequence (DNA): TGTGCCAGCAGCCCCGGAAGAAAGGTCAATGAGCAGTTCTTC.